This TCR beta chain was retrieved from a study of beta chain features in type 1 diabetes. Study results and caveats: Here, the possible influence of HLA type (on TCRB rearrangement) remained unresolved. Patients and controls would be equally affected if PCR favored shorter templates.

The CDR3 is 15 amino acids. The germline gives CDR1 KGHSH, CDR2 LQKENI. V lost 3 bases to trimming and J lost 5 bases; unmatched junction nucleotides: 10. This clone occurred a few times. Its antigen remains unidentified. What was sequenced were expressed TCRB transcripts, since all of the isolated RNA had been reverse transcribed. TCRdb keeps only in-frame clones here, not all; method: immunoSEQ multiplex PCR. Of about 350,000 clones detected, around a fifth appear once; the ten largest clones hold around 0.04%. The gene calls are TRBV18 and TRBJ2-7, with 7 bases matching TRBD1. This clonotype originated in a woman aged 18-29 years in good health. Sequenced material: naive CD4+ T cells from blood. The CDR3 DNA reads TGTGCCAGCTCACCCCCGGGACAGTACCGGGACGAGCAGTACTTC. It is translated as CASSPPGQYRDEQYF.